The 9 T cell receptor beta chains reported below all come from one sample, sequenced in a study of cytomegalovirus exposure and HLA in healthy donors. The PCR used 60 Vbeta and 13 Jbeta primers. Using immunoSEQ multiplex PCR, the repertoire was profiled, and TCRdb retains in-frame clones only, with some absent. The table shows some 120,000 clones, with 70% to 85% occurring only once. Sequenced sample: PBMCs. Source of these receptors: a woman younger than 30 in good health and CMV-seropositive.

The chain employs TRBV9 and TRBJ1-6; D might be TRBD1 (5 bases). Trimming cost V 0 bases and J 6 bases, with 16 bases left between them. The CDR3 loop spans 17 amino acids. CDR1 is SGDLS, CDR2 YYNGEE, per germline. The CDR3 DNA sequence: TGTGCCAGCAGCGTAGACCCCCGGGGGGTGAGTAATTCACCCCTCCACTTT. Its protein product is CASSVDPRGVSNSPLHF.

J is TRBJ2-7 and V is TRBV7-9; unclear D gene. Trimming left V 0 bases short and J 4 bases short, with 4 bases between. Germline-derived CDR1 and CDR2 are SEHNR and FQNEAQ (reference sequence). This CDR3 comprises 12 residues. CDR3 nucleotide sequence: TGTGCCAGCAGCTTAGCGCAGTACGAGCAGTACTTC. As protein: CASSLAQYEQYF.

In the case of this clone: The junction departs from the called germline gene at one end, perhaps through a read error. The chain couples TRBV7-9 to TRBJ1-2, with unresolved D. CDR1 and CDR2 (germline): SEHNR, FQNEAQ (reference sequence). CDR3 length: 12 amino acids. CDR3 bases: TGTTCCAGCAGCCCGTCGAGGGATGGCTACACCTTC. This encodes CSSSPSRDGYTF.

This chain connects TRBV6-1 to TRBJ1-5; D is uncertain. CDR3 length: 15 residues. Germline lookup yields CDR1 MNHNS and CDR2 SASEGT. The V and J ends lost 3 bases and 5 bases respectively, with 14 bases between them. In DNA form, the CDR3 reads TGTGCCAGCAGTGAGGAAAACTACTCACATCAGCCCCAGCATTTT. It yields the protein CASSEENYSHQPQHF.

In this sample, this clone turned up once. The rearrangement joins TRBV10-1 to TRBJ1-2; 9 bases are a match to TRBD1. Per the germline V gene, CDR1 is WNHNN and CDR2 is SYGVQD (reference sequence). Germline trimming cut 4 bases from V and 8 bases from J; bases unmatched to any gene: 5. This CDR3 contains 13 residues. As DNA, the CDR3 is TGCGCCAGCAGTGGGGGACAGGGAGGAGGCTACACCTTC. It specifies CASSGGQGGGYTF.

The V and J genes are TRBV4-2 and TRBJ2-7; 7 nucleotides line up with TRBD1. The CDR3 loop spans 15 amino acids. Per the germline V gene, CDR1 is LGHNA and CDR2 is YNFKEQ. The V gene end was trimmed by 0 bases and the J gene end by 6 bases; junction bases not matched to a gene: 8. CDR3 sequence (DNA): TGTGCCAGCAGCCAAGATGAAGAGACAGGGTTCGAGCAGTACTTC. The encoded protein is CASSQDEETGFEQYF.

The V gene is TRBV19, the J gene TRBJ2-2; possibly TRBD1 for D (6 bases). Trimming took off 9 bases at V and 3 bases at J, with 11 bases between the two ends. CDR3 length equals 13 residues. CDR1 is LNHDA, CDR2 SQIVND, per germline (reference sequence). CDR3 sequence: CASDRSHTGELFF. The CDR3 region has the DNA TGTGCCAGCGACAGGTCCCACACCGGGGAGCTGTTTTTT.

CDR3 nucleotide sequence: TGCGCCAGCAAGGTAGGAGATCAGCCCCAGCATTTT. This sequence encodes CASKVGDQPQHF. The chain has TRBV10-2 and TRBJ1-5; D gene uncertain. This CDR3 comprises 12 residues. With 7 bases removed from V and 5 bases from J, the gap between germline ends came to 9 bases. Germline V gene sequence: CDR1 WSHSY, CDR2 SAAADI.

The chain has TRBV28 and TRBJ2-5; 8 bases map to TRBD2. This CDR3 is 16 amino acids long. The V gene end was trimmed by 3 bases and the J gene end by 2 bases; junction bases not matched to a gene: 8. CDR1 and CDR2 from the germline V gene are MDHEN and SYDVKM. Written as DNA, the CDR3 is TGTGCCAGCAGTTTGGGGCGGGGGGCGAAACAAGAGACCCAGTACTTC. Protein: CASSLGRGAKQETQYF.